The 27 T cell receptor beta chains reported below all come from one sample, sequenced in a study of Ad26.COV2.S vaccination and SARS-CoV-2 variants. Treatment specified: around 19 received Ad26.COV2.S at low or high dose, single or two shots; about 5 received placebo; per-sample allocation not given. Day 63 after the first vaccine or placebo injection was the time point for sampling. Clones were sequenced by immunoSEQ multiplex PCR, and TCRdb holds only the in-frame ones, with some missing. The sample has about 460,000 clones, roughly nine tenths seen once. Sample: peripheral blood, taken in a trial of Ad26.COV2.S vaccine versus placebo. These receptor sequences come from a person between 18 and 65 years old who received the Ad26.COV2.S COVID-19 vaccine or a placebo.

The chain recombines TRBV6-5 with TRBJ2-7; TRBD2 aligns across 12 bases. J gave up 5 bases and V 6 bases, and 5 bases lay outside the gene matches. The CDR3 totals 14 residues. CDR1 MNHEY and CDR2 SVGAGI come from the germline V gene. CDR3 protein: CASRTLAGGNEQYF. CDR3 bases: TGTGCCAGCAGGACACTAGCGGGAGGAAACGAGCAGTACTTC.

This chain links TRBV27 with TRBJ1-1; no reliable D call. The ends were cut back, 0 bases at V and 0 bases at J, with 8 bases in the middle. This CDR3 is built from 15 residues. Germline assignment: CDR1 MNHEY and CDR2 SMNVEV (reference sequence). The CDR3, as DNA: TGTGCCAGCAGTTTATCGGGTTCGGTGAACACTGAAGCTTTCTTT. This codes for CASSLSGSVNTEAFF.

The rearrangement links TRBV30 to TRBJ1-2; 8 bases agree with TRBD1. With V trimmed by 3 bases and J by 6 bases, 6 bases remained unmatched. Per germline, CDR1 GTSNPN and CDR2 SVGIG (reference sequence). This CDR3 is built from 13 residues. This CDR3 reads CAWRYSTGDGYTF. The CDR3 DNA reads TGTGCCTGGAGATACTCGACAGGGGATGGCTACACCTTC.

The rearrangement links TRBV6-5 to TRBJ1-1; D might be TRBD1 (5 bases). Trimming cost V 0 bases and J 3 bases, with 11 bases left between them. The length of the CDR3 is 15 residues. Per the germline V gene, CDR1 is MNHEY and CDR2 is SVGAGI. CDR3 sequence: CASSYSSGGDTEAFF. The CDR3, as DNA: TGTGCCAGCAGTTACTCGAGTGGGGGGGACACTGAAGCTTTCTTT.

This rearrangement joins TRBV12-2 to TRBJ2-7; TRBD2, the table's D call, lacks a check against the DNA. TRBV12-2 is classified as a pseudogene. There are 14 residues in the CDR3. CDR3 residues: CASRPGLASYEQYF. In DNA form, the CDR3 reads TGTGCAAGTCGCCCAGGACTAGCTTCCTACGAGCAGTACTTC.

This clone was seen a handful of times. This sequence joins TRBV19 and TRBJ2-3; 14 nucleotides align to TRBD2. Germline CDR1 is LNHDA and CDR2 is SQIVND (reference sequence). The CDR3 spans 16 residues. Germline trimming cut 4 bases from V and 6 bases from J; bases unmatched to any gene: 6. In DNA form, the CDR3 reads TGTGCCAGTAGTACCGGGACTAGCGGGAGAAGGGATACGCAGTATTTT. This sequence encodes CASSTGTSGRRDTQYF. Full variable domain (remainder filled in from reference TRBV19 and TRBJ2-3): DGGITQSPKYLFRKEGQNVTLSCEQNLNHDAMYWYRQDPGQGLRLIYYSQIVNDFQKGDIAEGYSVSREKKESFPLTVTSAQKNPTAFYLCASSTGTSGRRDTQYFGPGTRLTVL.

The V call is TRBV19, the J call TRBJ2-7; D is unclear. The CDR3 runs 15 residues. V lost 2 bases, J lost 0 bases, and 11 bases lay in between. Germline-derived CDR1 and CDR2 are LNHDA and SQIVND (reference sequence). DNA for the CDR3: TGTGCCAGTAGTATAAGGGAATCATCCTCCTACGAGCAGTACTTC. This sequence encodes CASSIRESSSYEQYF.

V is TRBV7-9 and J is TRBJ1-2; a possible D gene is TRBD1 (5 bases). CDR3 length: 14 residues. Germline CDR1 and CDR2: SEHNR and FQNEAQ (reference sequence). V was shortened by 2 bases and J by 3 bases, with 10 bases between the two germline ends. Here the CDR3 reads CASSLSRGDYGYTF. As DNA, the CDR3 is TGTGCCAGCAGCTTAAGCCGGGGCGACTATGGCTACACCTTC.

The rearrangement uses TRBV7-9 and TRBJ2-5; 7 nucleotides line up with TRBD2. The CDR3 consists of 16 residues. The V segment lost 5 bases and the J segment 2 bases; nucleotides outside the gene matches: 11. CDR1 is SEHNR and CDR2 is FQNEAQ in the germline V gene (reference sequence). The CDR3 loop is CASSRLRDYDQETQYF. The CDR3 nucleotides are TGTGCCAGCAGCCGACTCCGGGACTATGATCAAGAGACCCAGTACTTC.

In regard to this clone: Other DNA variants within this sample encode the same CDR3. The chain uses TRBV4-3 and TRBJ2-7; D is ambiguous. The V end was cut by 0 bases, the J end by 3 bases, with 6 bases between. This CDR3 is built from 13 residues. Germline V lookup: CDR1 LGHNA, CDR2 YSLEER. CDR3 nucleotide sequence: TGCGCCAGCAGCCAAGATCCCCTCTACGAGCAGTACTTC. It is translated as CASSQDPLYEQYF.

The chain employs TRBV6-6 and TRBJ1-2; D is possibly TRBD1 (5 bases). The ends were cut back, 4 bases at V and 6 bases at J, with 18 bases in the middle. CDR3 length equals 15 residues. Germline-derived CDR1 and CDR2 are MNHNY and SVGAGI (reference sequence). CDR3 DNA sequence: TGTGCCAGCAGTTCTCCGACAGAGCGGTCGGATGGCTACACCTTC. Its protein product is CASSSPTERSDGYTF.

This clone was recorded only once. V usage is TRBV2 and J usage is TRBJ1-5; 9 nucleotides align to TRBD1. The CDR3 covers 14 residues. CDR1 and CDR2 (germline): SNHLY, FYNNEI. The V and J ends lost 9 bases and 4 bases, in that order; junction bases with no gene match: 7. DNA for the CDR3: TGTGCCAGTGGGGACAGGGTTGGGAATCAGCCCCAGCATTTT. Its protein is CASGDRVGNQPQHF. The entire variable domain, with the rest obtained from reference TRBV2 and TRBJ1-5, is as follows: EPEVTQTPSHQVTQMGQEVILRCVPISNHLYFYWYRQILGQKVEFLVSFYNNEISEKSEIFDDQFSVERPDGSNFTLKIRSTKLEDSAMYFCASGDRVGNQPQHFGDGTRLSIL.

The V call is TRBV18, the J call TRBJ2-3, with TRBD2 identical over 7 bases. The trim removed 5 bases at V and 4 bases at J, leaving 9 bases unmatched. Germline loops: CDR1 KGHSH, CDR2 LQKENI. The CDR3 is 15 residues long. The CDR3 sequence is CASSTSSGSADTQYF. As DNA, the CDR3 is TGTGCCAGCTCAACCTCTAGCGGTTCGGCAGATACGCAGTATTTT.

V usage is TRBV27 and J usage is TRBJ1-2, with 9 bases lining up with TRBD1. Germline-derived CDR1 and CDR2 are MNHEY and SMNVEV (reference sequence). The CDR3 is 15 amino acids. V gave up 5 bases and J gave up 0 bases; unmatched junction bases: 4. CDR3 sequence (DNA): TGTGCCAGCAGTCCATGGGACAGGGCTAACTATGGCTACACCTTC. This translates into CASSPWDRANYGYTF.

V gene TRBV5-1 combines with J gene TRBJ2-5; possibly TRBD1 for D (6 bases). V lost 4 bases and J lost 1, with 17 bases in between. Germline-derived CDR1 and CDR2 are SGHRS and YFSETQ. There are 16 residues in the CDR3. CDR3 nucleotide sequence: TGCGCCAGCAGCAGAGCTAGGGGGTCCACCCAAGAGACCCAGTACTTC. Translation gives CASSRARGSTQETQYF.

The CDR3, as DNA: TGTGCCAGCTCGCTGGGGTTGTACAATGAGCAGTTCTTC. Protein product: CASSLGLYNEQFF. The V and J genes are TRBV18 and TRBJ2-1; the D is unclear. Germline assignment: CDR1 KGHSH and CDR2 LQKENI. CDR3 size: 13 residues. Trimming left V 6 bases short and J 4 bases short, with 10 bases between.

CDR3 sequence: CASSLHMNTEAFF. CDR3 DNA: TGTGCCAGCAGCCTACATATGAACACTGAAGCTTTCTTT. This chain uses TRBV7-2 with TRBJ1-1; D is uncertain. With 5 bases removed from V and 0 bases from J, the gap between germline ends came to 7 bases. From germline, CDR1 is SGHTA and CDR2 FQGNSA. The CDR3 has 13 residues.

This chain joins TRBV19 and TRBJ2-7, with 9 bases identical to TRBD1. Germline values: CDR1 LNHDA, CDR2 SQIVND (reference sequence). Trimming cost V 4 bases and J 7 bases; bases outside gene matches: 8. CDR3 length: 14 amino acids. CDR3 sequence: CASSTNRGLEEQYF. CDR3 bases: TGTGCCAGTAGTACAAACAGGGGGCTAGAAGAGCAGTACTTC.

In this sample, this clone turned up a few times. The gene calls are TRBV7-2 and TRBJ1-6; no reliable D call. Germline V CDR1 and CDR2: SGHTA, FQGNSA. Trimming took off 9 bases at V and 2 bases at J, with 17 bases between the two ends. The CDR3 totals 16 residues. The CDR3 region has the DNA TGTGCCAGTACTATACAAGGGAGTACCTATAATTCACCCCTCCACTTT. Protein product: CASTIQGSTYNSPLHF.

This rearrangement joins TRBV9 to TRBJ1-5; D is undetermined. This CDR3 is built from 15 residues. V lost 0 bases to trimming and J lost 4 bases, with 11 bases between them. Germline V gene lookup returns CDR1 SGDLS and CDR2 YYNGEE. The CDR3 DNA follows: TGTGCCAGCAGCGTAGGGGTCGACCGAAATCAGCCCCAGCATTTT. Encoded protein: CASSVGVDRNQPQHF.

This chain links TRBV5-8 with TRBJ1-3; no firm D call. V gave up 0 bases and J gave up 0 bases, with 13 bases separating them. CDR3 length equals 17 residues. The germline V gene encodes CDR1 SGHTS and CDR2 YDEGEE. In nucleotides, the CDR3 is TGTGCCAGCAGCTTGGACGTGGGCGCCGGCTCTGGAAACACCATATATTTT. Amino acids: CASSLDVGAGSGNTIYF.

This chain connects TRBV11-2 to TRBJ2-7; a possible D gene is TRBD1 (6 bases). The V gene lost 3 bases and the J gene lost 1 base, with 10 bases spanning the gap. Germline V gene sequence: CDR1 SGHAT, CDR2 FQNNGV. The CDR3 loop spans 14 amino acids. This CDR3 reads CASSFGQTSYEQYF. The CDR3 region has the DNA TGTGCCAGCAGCTTCGGACAGACGTCCTACGAGCAGTACTTC.

The chain joins TRBV4-1 to TRBJ2-1, with D perhaps matching TRBD1 or TRBD2 (5 bases each). V lost 4 bases, J lost 4 bases, and 14 bases lay in between. The germline CDR1 and CDR2 sequences are MGHRA and YSYEKL. The CDR3 consists of 15 residues. The CDR3 DNA sequence: TGCGCCAGCAGCCGGGACCCCGGTAAATACAATGAGCAGTTCTTC. The encoded protein is CASSRDPGKYNEQFF.

The chain combines TRBV6-2 or TRBV6-3 with TRBJ2-2, with no clear D. Germline CDR1 reads MNHEY; CDR2 reads SVGEGT. V was clipped by 3 bases and J by 2 bases, with 13 bases between them. The CDR3 runs 16 residues. CDR3 DNA: TGTGCCAGCAGTTATTTCGGCGTGGGAAACACCGGGGAGCTGTTTTTT. Amino acid sequence: CASSYFGVGNTGELFF.

The genes are TRBV2 and TRBJ1-4; maybe TRBD1 (5 bases). This CDR3 has 15 residues. V was trimmed by 6 bases and J by 7 bases, leaving 18 bases between them. Looked up from germline, CDR1 is SNHLY and CDR2 is FYNNEI. The CDR3 coding sequence is TGTGCCAGCAGGGGACTCCCCGGCGGGGGTGAAAAACTGTTTTTT. Protein: CASRGLPGGGEKLFF.

The J gene is TRBJ1-1, the V gene TRBV28; D is possibly TRBD1 (5 bases). Trimming removed 8 bases from V and 8 bases from J, with 15 bases in between. CDR3 length: 12 residues. Germline V gene lookup returns CDR1 MDHEN and CDR2 SYDVKM. The CDR3 loop reads CASATDPREAFF. The DNA for the CDR3 is TGTGCCAGCGCGACAGATCCCCGAGAAGCTTTCTTT.

The chain links TRBV7-3 to TRBJ2-6; a weak D match, TRBD1 (6 bases). V dropped 0 bases and J dropped 1 base, with 16 bases sitting between them. The CDR3 consists of 19 residues. The germline V gene has CDR1 SGHTA and CDR2 FQGTGA. The CDR3 nucleotides read TGTGCCAGCAGCTTAACGAACTCCTACGGACAGTCTGGGGCCAACGTCCTGACTTTC. Translating it yields CASSLTNSYGQSGANVLTF.